The 27 T cell receptor beta chains given below trace back to one sample, sequenced in a study of blood T cell repertoires in COVID-19. Here immunoSEQ multiplex PCR was the method, and the copy in TCRdb shows in-frame clones only, minus some. The sample records 100,000 or so clones, 75% to 95% being singletons. The sample comprised peripheral blood. The source of these receptors is a woman in her forties or fifties in a cohort sampled during active COVID-19.

The genes are TRBV30 and TRBJ2-1; tentative D call: TRBD2 (7 bases). CDR1 and CDR2 from the germline V gene are GTSNPN and SVGIG (reference sequence). V was pared by 0 bases and J by 8 bases, with 17 bases between. This CDR3 contains 15 residues. CDR3 loop: CAWSVLGGASDEQFF. For the CDR3, the DNA is TGTGCCTGGAGTGTACTAGGGGGGGCGAGCGATGAGCAGTTCTTC.

The sample holds one count of this clone. The CDR3 sequence is CASSPQQGAKNIQYF. In nucleotides, the CDR3 is TGTGCCAGCAGTCCCCAACAGGGGGCCAAAAACATTCAGTACTTC. This chain links TRBV28 with TRBJ2-4; 7 nucleotides line up with TRBD1. CDR3 length: 15 residues. CDR1 and CDR2 (germline): MDHEN, SYDVKM. Losses at the gene ends were 5 bases for V and 1 base for J; bases not matched to a gene: 5.

The chain links TRBV9 to TRBJ2-7, with D possibly being TRBD1 (6 bases). The CDR3 has 14 residues. Germline assignment: CDR1 SGDLS and CDR2 YYNGEE. Trimming took 0 bases from V and 4 from J, leaving 11 bases between them. CDR3 sequence: CASSVGRTEYEQYF. For the CDR3, the DNA is TGTGCCAGCAGCGTAGGTAGGACAGAGTACGAGCAGTACTTC.

The chain couples TRBV12-3 or TRBV12-4 to TRBJ2-7; no definite D call. The CDR3 sequence is 11 residues long. V shed 5 bases and J shed 5 bases, with 7 bases lying between them. Here the CDR3 reads CASSRLDEQYF. The CDR3 DNA follows: TGTGCCAGCAGTCGACTGGACGAGCAGTACTTC.

This chain joins TRBV4-2 and TRBJ2-3; 8 bases are a match to TRBD2. J lost 3 bases, V lost 4 bases, and 6 bases had no gene match. From germline, CDR1 is LGHNA and CDR2 YNFKEQ. This CDR3 has 15 amino acids. The CDR3 loop is CASSRTSQGTDTQYF. CDR3 bases: TGTGCCAGCAGCCGGACTAGCCAGGGAACAGATACGCAGTATTTT.

V is TRBV19 and J is TRBJ1-2; 7 bases map to TRBD1. From germline, CDR1 is LNHDA and CDR2 SQIVND (reference sequence). V was pared by 4 bases and J by 0 bases, with 5 bases of the junction left unmatched. The CDR3 has 15 residues. The CDR3 DNA is TGTGCCAGTAGTACCTACAGGGGTTCTAACTATGGCTACACCTTC. The encoded protein is CASSTYRGSNYGYTF.

The gene calls are TRBV7-9 and TRBJ1-4; 9 bases line up with TRBD1. The CDR3 spans 17 residues. V gave up 0 bases and J gave up 6 bases; unmatched junction bases: 8. Looked up from germline, CDR1 is SEHNR and CDR2 is FQNEAQ (reference sequence). CDR3 amino acids: CASSLARWDRAHEKLFF. In DNA form, the CDR3 reads TGTGCCAGCAGCTTAGCGCGTTGGGACAGGGCCCATGAAAAACTGTTTTTT.

This clone was seen a single time. Lacking the conserved final phenylalanine or tryptophan, this CDR3 likely reflects a read error. Because the CDR3's place on the DNA is in doubt, the DNA is left out and the CDR3 is given as listed by TCRdb. V is TRBV2 and J is TRBJ1-2; the table's D call, TRBD1, has no DNA check behind it. The CDR3 contains 13 residues when both ends are counted. Germline V gene sequence: CDR1 SNHLY, CDR2 FYNNEI. The CDR3: CATLDEFGPRGLL.

This chain connects TRBV10-3 to TRBJ1-1; 7 positions match TRBD1. This CDR3 contains 13 residues. Germline values: CDR1 ENHRY, CDR2 SYGVKD. Losses at the gene ends were 4 bases for V and 1 base for J; bases not matched to a gene: 0. The CDR3 coding sequence is TGTGCCATCAGTGGGACAGGGAACACTGAAGCTTTCTTT. Its translation: CAISGTGNTEAFF.

The rearrangement joins TRBV2 to TRBJ2-2; D is possibly TRBD1 (5 bases). CDR3 size: 14 residues. V dropped 9 bases and J dropped 2 bases, with 13 bases sitting between them. Germline V gene data show CDR1 as SNHLY and CDR2 as FYNNEI. The CDR3 region is CASGAIRNTGELFF. As DNA, the CDR3 is TGTGCCAGTGGGGCTATCAGAAACACCGGGGAGCTGTTTTTT.

The gene calls are TRBV6-5 and TRBJ1-2; a weak D match, TRBD1 (5 bases). Germline CDR1 and CDR2: MNHEY and SVGAGI. The CDR3 is made up of 15 amino acids. V lost 5 bases and J lost 4, with 17 bases in between. Here the CDR3 reads CASSQISRVGYGYTF. For the CDR3, the DNA is TGTGCCAGCAGTCAAATCTCCAGGGTTGGCTATGGCTACACCTTC.

This clone came up once. The V gene is TRBV6-5, the J gene TRBJ1-5; 7 positions match TRBD1. The CDR3 totals 15 residues. Germline V gene sequence: CDR1 MNHEY, CDR2 SVGAGI. V shed 8 bases and J 4 bases; nucleotides not matched to a gene: 11. This chain's CDR3 is CASLAQGDSNQPQHF. The DNA for the CDR3 is TGTGCCAGCTTGGCGCAGGGGGATAGTAATCAGCCCCAGCATTTT.

In regard to this clone: An end of the junction differs from the germline gene, which may be a read error. The gene calls are TRBV6-2 or TRBV6-3 and TRBJ1-2; TRBD1 matches 8 bases. This CDR3 has 12 residues. The V gene's germline CDR1 is MNHEY and CDR2 SVGEGT. The CDR3 region has the DNA TGTGCCAGCAGTTTTTCCCCGGGACAGGTCTTCTTC. This encodes CASSFSPGQVFF.

The chain combines TRBV10-3 with TRBJ2-1; D gene ambiguous. In germline, CDR1 is ENHRY, CDR2 SYGVKD. The V end was cut by 2 bases, the J end by 8 bases, with 25 bases between. CDR3 length: 18 amino acids. The DNA for the CDR3 is TGTGCCATCAGTGAGAAGATTGGTGCGGCCCCCCCCGTGGATGAGCAGTTCTTC. Translated: CAISEKIGAAPPVDEQFF.

The rearrangement links TRBV4-1 to TRBJ2-1; TRBD2 might be the D (6 bases). Germline CDR1 MGHRA, CDR2 YSYEKL. Trimming pared 1 base from V and 7 bases from J, leaving 11 bases between. The CDR3 runs 14 residues. The CDR3 spells CASSQVGGDNEQFF. CDR3 in DNA: TGCGCCAGCAGCCAAGTTGGAGGGGATAATGAGCAGTTCTTC.

This chain links TRBV19 with TRBJ1-5; D possibly corresponds to TRBD1 (5 bases). V was clipped by 4 bases and J by 0 bases, with 7 bases between them. The CDR3 spans 14 residues. The V gene's germline CDR1 is LNHDA and CDR2 SQIVND (reference sequence). DNA for the CDR3: TGTGCCAGTAGTACGGGGGGTAGCAATCAGCCCCAGCATTTT. Protein product: CASSTGGSNQPQHF.

The chain has TRBV7-9 and TRBJ1-5; possible D gene TRBD1, 5 bases. Germline CDR1 and CDR2: SEHNR and FQNEAQ (reference sequence). The CDR3 has 16 amino acids. V was shortened by 2 bases and J by 4 bases, with 15 bases between the two germline ends. The CDR3 nucleotides are TGTGCCAGCAGCTTAAGTGGGCAGGGTCAGAATCAGCCCCAGCATTTT. Encoded protein: CASSLSGQGQNQPQHF.

The genes are TRBV7-2 and TRBJ2-7; 9 bases are a match to TRBD2. Per germline, CDR1 SGHTA and CDR2 FQGNSA. The V segment lost 1 base and the J segment 9 bases; nucleotides outside the gene matches: 10. The CDR3 consists of 15 residues. Written as DNA, the CDR3 is TGTGCCAGCAGCTTAGTATCAGCGGGGGGAGGTAGGCAGTACTTC. Translating gives CASSLVSAGGGRQYF.

The chain uses TRBV20-1 and TRBJ2-1; a possible D gene is TRBD2 (5 bases). The CDR3 is made up of 14 amino acids. V shed 3 bases and J shed 6 bases, with 15 bases lying between them. Per the germline V gene, CDR1 is DFQATT and CDR2 is SNEGSKA (reference sequence). The CDR3 sequence: CSASISGEGNEQFF. CDR3 sequence (DNA): TGCAGTGCTAGTATCAGCGGAGAGGGCAATGAGCAGTTCTTC.

This clone was detected once. The rearrangement uses TRBV24-1 and TRBJ2-2; 7 bases align to TRBD1. The J segment lost 2 bases and the V segment lost 3 bases, leaving 8 bases of the junction unmatched. Per germline, CDR1 KGHDR and CDR2 SFDVKD. This CDR3 has 17 residues. CDR3 residues: CATSDPDRQGNTGELFF. Here the CDR3 DNA reads TGTGCCACCAGTGATCCCGACCGACAGGGAAACACCGGGGAGCTGTTTTTT.

V usage is TRBV29-1 and J usage is TRBJ1-1; unclear D gene. Germline lookup yields CDR1 SQVTM and CDR2 ANQGSEA. The CDR3 covers 13 residues. Between the trimmed V and J ends, which lost 4 bases and 0 bases, there was a span of 9 bases. The CDR3 sequence: CSVVPGLNTEAFF. DNA for the CDR3: TGCAGCGTTGTCCCAGGCTTGAACACTGAAGCTTTCTTT.

V and J are TRBV6-1 and TRBJ1-1; D possibly corresponds to TRBD1 (6 bases). In germline, CDR1 is MNHNS, CDR2 SASEGT. CDR3 length equals 14 residues. Trimming removed 3 bases from V and 2 bases from J, with 10 bases in between. The CDR3 reads CASSDGQFNTEAFF. As DNA, the CDR3 is TGTGCCAGCAGTGATGGACAGTTCAACACTGAAGCTTTCTTT.

CDR3 amino acids: CASSLAGLIDNNEQFF. The CDR3 DNA sequence: TGTGCCAGCAGCTTGGCCGGACTCATCGACAACAATGAGCAGTTCTTC. This chain uses TRBV5-8 with TRBJ2-1; maybe TRBD2 (5 bases). Germline CDR1 reads SGHTS; CDR2 reads YDEGEE. The CDR3 sequence is 16 residues long. The V end lost 0 bases, the J end lost 5 bases, and 15 bases lay between the germline ends.

This clone appeared once. The chain employs TRBV3-1 (or the pseudogene TRBV3-2) and TRBJ2-7; D unclear. Looked up from germline, CDR1 is LGHDT and CDR2 is YNNKEL (reference sequence). V was trimmed by 4 bases and J by 5 bases, leaving 9 bases between them. The CDR3 has 12 amino acids. The CDR3 DNA reads as TGTGCCAGCAGCCGTCAGGTGAACGAGCAGTACTTC. Its translation is CASSRQVNEQYF.

This sequence joins TRBV3-1 (or the pseudogene TRBV3-2) and TRBJ2-7; TRBD2 is a possible D gene (6 bases). This CDR3 spans 12 amino acids. With 8 bases removed from V and 6 bases from J, the gap between germline ends came to 14 bases. The germline CDR1 and CDR2 sequences are LGHDT and YNNKEL (reference sequence). The CDR3 bases are TGTGCCAGCGGCACGGACTACCGCGAGCAGTACTTC. Translating gives CASGTDYREQYF.

The CDR3 region has the DNA TGTGCCAGCAGCTTATTTCGGTTGGGCGAGCAGTTCTTC. Translating it yields CASSLFRLGEQFF. The rearrangement uses TRBV7-2 and TRBJ2-1; the D is unclear. CDR1 is SGHTA, CDR2 FQGNSA, per germline. With 2 bases removed from V and 10 bases from J, the gap between germline ends came to 12 bases. The CDR3 contains 13 residues.

V is TRBV11-2 and J is TRBJ2-5; D may be TRBD2 (6 bases). Trimming took off 1 base at V and 3 bases at J, with 18 bases between the two ends. Germline V gene data show CDR1 as SGHAT and CDR2 as FQNNGV. The CDR3 contains 17 residues. The CDR3 DNA follows: TGTGCCAGCAGCTTAGGAATCCCCGGGGGAAGGGAAGAGACCCAGTACTTC. Its translation is CASSLGIPGGREETQYF.